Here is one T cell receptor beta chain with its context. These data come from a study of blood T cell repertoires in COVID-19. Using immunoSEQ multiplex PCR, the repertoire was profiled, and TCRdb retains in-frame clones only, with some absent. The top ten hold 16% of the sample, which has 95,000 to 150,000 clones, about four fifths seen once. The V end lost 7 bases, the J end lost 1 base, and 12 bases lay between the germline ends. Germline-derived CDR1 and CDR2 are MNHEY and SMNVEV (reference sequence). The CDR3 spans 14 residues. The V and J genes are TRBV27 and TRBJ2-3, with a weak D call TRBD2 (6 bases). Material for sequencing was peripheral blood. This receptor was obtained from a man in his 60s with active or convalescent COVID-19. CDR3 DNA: TGTGCCAGCAATAAAGAGCGGGGCACAGATACGCAGTATTTT. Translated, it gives CASNKERGTDTQYF.